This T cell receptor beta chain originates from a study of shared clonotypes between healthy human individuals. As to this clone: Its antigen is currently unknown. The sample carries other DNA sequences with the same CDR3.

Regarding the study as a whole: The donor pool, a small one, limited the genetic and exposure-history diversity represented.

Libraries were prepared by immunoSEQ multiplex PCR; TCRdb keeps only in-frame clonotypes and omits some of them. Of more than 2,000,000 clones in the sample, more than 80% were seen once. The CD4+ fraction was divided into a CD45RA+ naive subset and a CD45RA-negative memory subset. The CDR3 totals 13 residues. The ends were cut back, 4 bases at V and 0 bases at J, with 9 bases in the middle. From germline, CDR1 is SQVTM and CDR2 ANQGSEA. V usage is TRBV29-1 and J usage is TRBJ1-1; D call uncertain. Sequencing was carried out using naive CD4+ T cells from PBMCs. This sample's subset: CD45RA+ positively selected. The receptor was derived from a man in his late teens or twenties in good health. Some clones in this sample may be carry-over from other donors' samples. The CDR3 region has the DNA TGCAGCGTTGCGGGCCGGTTGAACACTGAAGCTTTCTTT. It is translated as CSVAGRLNTEAFF.